The 27 T cell receptor beta chains given below trace back to one sample, sequenced in a study of technical replicates of blood from a few donors. Clones were sequenced by immunoSEQ multiplex PCR, and TCRdb holds only the in-frame ones, with some missing. This table has some 87,000 clones, less than 98% appearing once. Sequencing used T cells isolated from PBMCs. The receptors were sampled from a human donor in good health.

The chain has TRBV5-1 and TRBJ2-3; 11 bases fit TRBD2. This CDR3 contains 16 residues. Trimming took 0 bases from V and 3 from J; bases not matched to a gene: 3. Germline V lookup: CDR1 SGHRS, CDR2 YFSETQ. The CDR3 DNA reads as TGCGCCAGCAGCTTGGTCACTAGCGGGAGTACAGATACGCAGTATTTT. Its translation: CASSLVTSGSTDTQYF.

This clone was picked up one time. The chain employs TRBV7-8 and TRBJ1-1, with D perhaps TRBD1 (5 bases). CDR1 SGHVS and CDR2 FQNEAQ come from the germline V gene. The CDR3 totals 17 residues. V was trimmed by 5 bases and J by 3 bases, leaving 22 bases between them. CDR3 in amino acids: CASSVPLRPEGDTEAFF. In DNA, the CDR3 is TGTGCCAGCAGCGTCCCCCTGAGGCCAGAAGGGGACACTGAAGCTTTCTTT.

This clone has a single count. The chain links TRBV6-5 to TRBJ2-5; D possibly corresponds to TRBD1 (5 bases). The germline V gene has CDR1 MNHEY and CDR2 SVGAGI. The V and J ends lost 7 bases and 2 bases respectively, with 17 bases between them. The CDR3 has 15 amino acids. The CDR3 reads CASTATAGQQETQYF. The CDR3 bases are TGTGCCAGCACCGCTACAGCAGGGCAACAAGAGACCCAGTACTTC.

The rearrangement uses TRBV2 and TRBJ1-2; 10 nucleotides align to TRBD1. Germline V gene sequence: CDR1 SNHLY, CDR2 FYNNEI. The CDR3 sequence is 19 residues long. V dropped 10 bases and J dropped 8; count of bases not matched to a gene: 28. CDR3 DNA: TGTGCCACTCCGGGACAGGGGAACGATCGACAACCGATGAGTTCCGGCTACACCTTC. Its translation: CATPGQGNDRQPMSSGYTF.

The rearrangement joins TRBV2 to TRBJ1-5; the match to TRBD1 covers 8 bases. The CDR3 totals 15 residues. The V gene end was trimmed by 2 bases and the J gene end by 4 bases; junction bases not matched to a gene: 4. CDR1 is SNHLY, CDR2 FYNNEI, per germline. CDR3 nucleotide sequence: TGTGCCAGCAGTGAACAGGGGGCACGGAATCAGCCCCAGCATTTT. Protein product: CASSEQGARNQPQHF.

The V gene is TRBV5-1, the J gene TRBJ2-5; D is ambiguous. Germline CDR1 reads SGHRS; CDR2 reads YFSETQ. The V gene lost 0 bases and the J gene lost 2 bases, with 5 bases spanning the gap. This CDR3 has 13 amino acids. CDR3 bases: TGCGCCAGCAGCTTGGGAGTGCAAGAGACCCAGTACTTC. It is translated as CASSLGVQETQYF.

The genes are TRBV27 and TRBJ1-2, with unresolved D. Trimming left V 5 bases short and J 5 bases short, with 12 bases between. The CDR3 is made up of 13 amino acids. The germline CDR1 and CDR2 sequences are MNHEY and SMNVEV (reference sequence). CDR3 bases: TGTGCCAGCAGTCCTAATATTGTTTATGGCTACACCTTC. As protein: CASSPNIVYGYTF.

Here the CDR3 reads CASSLEQAPYYEQYF. CDR3 nucleotides: TGTGCCAGCAGCTTAGAACAGGCACCATACTACGAGCAGTACTTC. This rearrangement joins TRBV11-3 to TRBJ2-7, with TRBD1 as a possible D gene (5 bases). The CDR3 runs 15 residues. V was trimmed by 0 bases and J by 3 bases, leaving 12 bases between them. Germline CDR1 and CDR2: SGHNT and YENEEA.

The V and J genes are TRBV18 and TRBJ2-3; 10 bases are shared with TRBD2. The V gene's germline CDR1 is KGHSH and CDR2 LQKENI. The CDR3 has 16 residues. The J segment lost 0 bases and the V segment lost 2 bases, leaving 2 bases of the junction unmatched. The CDR3, as DNA: TGTGCCAGCTCACCAACTAGCGGGGCGAGCACAGATACGCAGTATTTT. Protein product: CASSPTSGASTDTQYF.

This chain joins TRBV2 and TRBJ1-1, with TRBD1 as a possible D gene (5 bases). The CDR3 contains 12 residues. Germline CDR1 SNHLY, CDR2 FYNNEI. Deletions cut 6 bases from V and 3 bases from J, with 8 bases between. The CDR3 region has the DNA TGTGCCAGCAGGGGAGGGGACACTGAAGCTTTCTTT. Encoded protein: CASRGGDTEAFF. Full variable domain (rest looked up from reference TRBV2 and TRBJ1-1): EPEVTQTPSHQVTQMGQEVILRCVPISNHLYFYWYRQILGQKVEFLVSFYNNEISEKSEIFDDQFSVERPDGSNFTLKIRSTKLEDSAMYFCASRGGDTEAFFGQGTRLTVV.

A single count supports this clone. CDR3 residues: CASTDRGYSNQPQHF. The DNA of the CDR3 is TGTGCCAGTACGGACAGGGGTTATAGCAATCAGCCCCAGCATTTT. The genes are TRBV19 and TRBJ1-5; the match to TRBD1 covers 9 bases. The CDR3 runs 15 residues. The germline V gene encodes CDR1 LNHDA and CDR2 SQIVND (reference sequence). Losses at the gene ends were 7 bases for V and 0 bases for J; bases not matched to a gene: 4.

The J gene is TRBJ1-1, the V gene TRBV13; 7 bases line up with TRBD1. The CDR3 is 14 amino acids. Germline assignment: CDR1 PRHDT and CDR2 FYEKMQ (reference sequence). V lost 6 bases to trimming and J lost 2 bases; unmatched junction nucleotides: 6. This CDR3 is CASSRTGPNTEAFF. The CDR3 region has the DNA TGTGCCAGCAGTCGGACAGGACCTAACACTGAAGCTTTCTTT. The entire variable domain, with the rest obtained from reference TRBV13 and TRBJ1-1, is as follows: AAGVIQSPRHLIKEKRETATLKCYPIPRHDTVYWYQQGPGQDPQFLISFYEKMQSDKGSIPDRFSAQQFSDYHSELNMSSLELGDSALYFCASSRTGPNTEAFFGQGTRLTVV.

The chain recombines TRBV6-5 with TRBJ1-2, with no clear D. The CDR3 consists of 12 residues. V lost 4 bases and J lost 3, with 6 bases in between. The V gene's germline CDR1 is MNHEY and CDR2 SVGAGI. The CDR3: CASSSPDYGYTF. The CDR3 DNA is TGTGCCAGCAGTTCCCCTGACTATGGCTACACCTTC.

The V and J genes are TRBV30 and TRBJ1-2; D ambiguous. Per germline, CDR1 GTSNPN and CDR2 SVGIG (reference sequence). Trimming left V 1 base short and J 1 base short, with 4 bases between. This CDR3 region has 12 residues. The CDR3 nucleotides are TGTGCCTGGAGTGCGGTTAACTATGGCTACACCTTC. Its protein product is CAWSAVNYGYTF.

The chain couples TRBV7-9 to TRBJ1-5; D ambiguous. V lost 5 bases and J lost 5, with 16 bases in between. Germline V gives CDR1 SEHNR, CDR2 FQNEAQ (reference sequence). This CDR3 is 15 amino acids long. The CDR3 nucleotides are TGTGCCAGCAGCCCAGAAGCGGGTCGCGATCAGCCCCAGCATTTT. Its protein is CASSPEAGRDQPQHF.

This chain joins TRBV2 and TRBJ2-7; TRBD2 agrees at 12 bases. The V and J ends lost 0 bases and 0 bases, in that order; junction bases with no gene match: 6. CDR1 SNHLY and CDR2 FYNNEI come from the germline V gene. The CDR3 spans 18 residues. CDR3 loop: CASSEAITSGGISYEQYF. CDR3 in DNA: TGTGCCAGCAGTGAAGCTATCACTAGCGGGGGGATCTCCTACGAGCAGTACTTC.

The genes are TRBV5-4 and TRBJ2-6; TRBD2 is a possible D gene (5 bases). The CDR3 consists of 16 residues. The V end was cut by 5 bases, the J end by 0 bases, with 12 bases between. Per germline, CDR1 SGHNT and CDR2 YYREEE (reference sequence). As DNA, the CDR3 is TGTGCCAGCAGTCTTCGACGGGACTCTGGGGCCAACGTCCTGACTTTC. Protein product: CASSLRRDSGANVLTF.

This sequence joins TRBV19 and TRBJ2-7; D is unclear. The CDR3 loop spans 13 amino acids. Deletions cut 1 base from V and 11 bases from J, with 15 bases between. CDR1 and CDR2 from the germline V gene are LNHDA and SQIVND (reference sequence). The CDR3 nucleotides read TGTGCCAGTAGTATAGGGCTGTATGGAGAAGAGTACTTC. Amino acids: CASSIGLYGEEYF.

The table lists this clone with a count of one. The V and J genes are TRBV28 and TRBJ2-3; TRBD1 aligns across 7 bases. Germline V lookup: CDR1 MDHEN, CDR2 SYDVKM. V shed 4 bases, J shed 2 bases, and the junction held 3 bases outside the gene matches. The CDR3 length is 14 residues. The CDR3 DNA reads as TGTGCCAGCAGTTGGGACAGATACACAGATACGCAGTATTTT. Translation: CASSWDRYTDTQYF. Full variable domain (rest looked up from reference TRBV28 and TRBJ2-3): DVKVTQSSRYLVKRTGEKVFLECVQDMDHENMFWYRQDPGLGLRLIYFSYDVKMKEKGDIPEGYSVSREKKERFSLILESASTNQTSMYLCASSWDRYTDTQYFGPGTRLTVL.

The chain employs TRBV2 and TRBJ1-1; 8 bases are a match to TRBD1. The V and J ends lost 3 bases and 4 bases, in that order; junction bases with no gene match: 7. Germline-derived CDR1 and CDR2 are SNHLY and FYNNEI. The CDR3 is made up of 15 amino acids. CDR3 coding DNA: TGTGCCAGCAGTGACCCCAGGGGGCGCTTCACTGAAGCTTTCTTT. Translation: CASSDPRGRFTEAFF.

The chain employs TRBV27 and TRBJ2-7; no reliable D call. Germline CDR1 reads MNHEY; CDR2 reads SMNVEV (reference sequence). The CDR3 covers 13 residues. The ends were cut back, 3 bases at V and 4 bases at J, with 10 bases in the middle. The chain's CDR3 is CASSFSRSYEQYF. In nucleotides, the CDR3 is TGTGCCAGCAGTTTTTCTCGGTCTTACGAGCAGTACTTC.

The chain uses TRBV21-1 and TRBJ2-7; the tabulated D call, TRBD1, remains unverified against the DNA. TRBV21-1 is a pseudogene. The CDR3 has 12 residues. CDR3 coding DNA: TGTGCCAGCCGTCCACAGACCTACGAGCAGTACTTC. Translated: CASRPQTYEQYF.

The chain combines TRBV7-9 with TRBJ1-1, with TRBD1 matching 7 bases. V dropped 1 base and J dropped 7; count of bases not matched to a gene: 6. Germline values: CDR1 SEHNR, CDR2 FQNEAQ (reference sequence). This CDR3 region has 14 residues. The CDR3 DNA follows: TGTGCCAGCAGCTTAGGCGGGACAGACCTTGAAGCTTTCTTT. Residues: CASSLGGTDLEAFF.

This clone was seen only once. Sequence at one end of the junction differs from germline and may be a read error. The J gene is TRBJ2-1, the V gene TRBV19, with a tentative D call TRBD2 (6 bases). The CDR3 is 15 amino acids. Germline-derived CDR1 and CDR2 are LNHDA and SQIVND (reference sequence). The CDR3 nucleotides are TGTGCCAGTACCCCCCTAGCGAGCTCCTCCAATGAGCAGTTCTTC. Protein product: CASTPLASSSNEQFF.

This chain uses TRBV28 with TRBJ2-6; 9 bases are shared with TRBD1. The J segment lost 9 bases and the V segment lost 3 bases, leaving 9 bases of the junction unmatched. There are 16 residues in the CDR3. Germline V lookup: CDR1 MDHEN, CDR2 SYDVKM. The CDR3 bases are TGTGCCAGCAGTTTGTGGGACAGGGAAGGAGTCAACGTCCTGACTTTC. It yields the protein CASSLWDREGVNVLTF.

This clone came up once. The chain joins TRBV5-4 to TRBJ2-1, with 7 bases identical to TRBD2. V was pared by 1 base and J by 4 bases, with 5 bases of the junction left unmatched. The CDR3 length is 15 residues. Germline V gene lookup returns CDR1 SGHNT and CDR2 YYREEE (reference sequence). The CDR3 protein is CASSLNGGGYNEQFF. In nucleotides, the CDR3 is TGTGCCAGCAGCTTGAATGGCGGGGGTTACAATGAGCAGTTCTTC.

The rearrangement links TRBV4-1 to TRBJ2-3; D might be TRBD1 (5 bases). Germline CDR1 and CDR2: MGHRA and YSYEKL. CDR3 size: 16 residues. Trimming removed 2 bases at V and 0 bases at J, with 12 bases between. The CDR3 sequence: CASSQILTVSTDTQYF. DNA for the CDR3: TGCGCCAGCAGCCAAATTTTGACAGTCAGCACAGATACGCAGTATTTT.